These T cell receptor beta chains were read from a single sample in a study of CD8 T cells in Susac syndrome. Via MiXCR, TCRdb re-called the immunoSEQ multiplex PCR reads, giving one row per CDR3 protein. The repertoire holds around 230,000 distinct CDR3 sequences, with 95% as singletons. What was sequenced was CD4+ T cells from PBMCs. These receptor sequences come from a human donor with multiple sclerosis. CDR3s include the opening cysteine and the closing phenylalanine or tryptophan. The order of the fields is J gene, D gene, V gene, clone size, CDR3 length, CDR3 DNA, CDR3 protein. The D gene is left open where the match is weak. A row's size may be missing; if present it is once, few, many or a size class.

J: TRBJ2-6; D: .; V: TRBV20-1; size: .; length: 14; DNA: TGCAGTGCTATCAGGGGCGGCGGGGCCAACGTCCTGACTTTC; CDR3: CSAIRGGGANVLTF
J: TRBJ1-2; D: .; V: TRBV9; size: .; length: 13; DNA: TGTGCCAGCAGCGGGGAACCTACCCAACTCTACACCTTC; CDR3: CASSGEPTQLYTF
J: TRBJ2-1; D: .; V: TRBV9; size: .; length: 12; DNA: TGTGCCAGCAGCGCAAACGAAGCCGGGACCACTTTC; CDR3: CASSANEAGTTF
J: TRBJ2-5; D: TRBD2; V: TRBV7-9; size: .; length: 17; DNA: TGTGCCAGCAGCGTGAATCCTCCGGGACTAGCGGTTGGGACCCAGTACTTC; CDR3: CASSVNPPGLAVGTQYF
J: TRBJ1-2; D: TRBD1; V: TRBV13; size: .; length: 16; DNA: TGTGCCAGCAGCTTCAGGGACAGGATAGTTTCTTATGGCTACACCTTC; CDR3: CASSFRDRIVSYGYTF
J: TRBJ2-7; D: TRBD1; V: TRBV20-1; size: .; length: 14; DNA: TGCAGTGCGTCAACAGGGGGCATCTCCTACGAGCAGTACTTC; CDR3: CSASTGGISYEQYF
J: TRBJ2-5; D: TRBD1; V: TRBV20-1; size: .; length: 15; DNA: TGCAGTGCTAGCGCCCAGGGACAGAATAAAGAGACCCAGTACTTC; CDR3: CSASAQGQNKETQYF
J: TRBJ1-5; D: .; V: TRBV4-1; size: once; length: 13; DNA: TGCGCCAGCAGCCAACTAACCAATCAGCCCCAGCATTTT; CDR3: CASSQLTNQPQHF
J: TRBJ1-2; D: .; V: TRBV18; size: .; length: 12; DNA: TGTGCCAGCTCACCGGCGGGGGATGGCTACACCTTC; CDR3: CASSPAGDGYTF
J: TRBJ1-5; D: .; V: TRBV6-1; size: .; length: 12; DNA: TGTGCCAGCAGTGAATCTGGGGTTTCCCAGCATTTT; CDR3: CASSESGVSQHF
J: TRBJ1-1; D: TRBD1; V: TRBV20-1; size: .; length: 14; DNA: TGCAGTGCTAGAATCCCGACAGGGGGCTTTGAAGCTTTCTTT; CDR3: CSARIPTGGFEAFF
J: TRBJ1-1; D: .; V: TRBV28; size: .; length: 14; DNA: TGTGCCAGTCGGCCGAGCGGGGGGAACACTGAAGCTTTCTTT; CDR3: CASRPSGGNTEAFF
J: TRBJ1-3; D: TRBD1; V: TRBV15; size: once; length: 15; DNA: TGTGCCACCAGCGGGACAGGGGGTTTAGGAAACACCATATATTTT; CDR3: CATSGTGGLGNTIYF
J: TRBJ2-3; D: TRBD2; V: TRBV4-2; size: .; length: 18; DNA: TGTGCCAGCAGCTCAAGTTTCACGGGGACTAGCGGGAAATATACGCAGTATTTT; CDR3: CASSSSFTGTSGKYTQYF
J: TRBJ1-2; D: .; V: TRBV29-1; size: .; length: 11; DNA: TGCAGCGTTGAGAACGACTATGGCTACACCTTC; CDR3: CSVENDYGYTF
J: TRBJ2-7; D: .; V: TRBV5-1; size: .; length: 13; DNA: TGCGCCAGCAGCGAGGGGTCTGTCTCCGAGCAGTACTTC; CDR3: CASSEGSVSEQYF
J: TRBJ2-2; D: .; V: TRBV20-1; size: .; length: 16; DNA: TGCAGTGCTAGACCCGGGACACACGAACCCACCGGGGAGCTGTTTTTT; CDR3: CSARPGTHEPTGELFF
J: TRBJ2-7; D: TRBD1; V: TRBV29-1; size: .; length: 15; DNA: TGCAGCGTCCTACCGACAGGGGCTACCTCCTACGAGCAGTACTTC; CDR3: CSVLPTGATSYEQYF
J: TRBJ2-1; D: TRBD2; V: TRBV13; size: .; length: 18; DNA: TGTGCCAGCAGCTTAAGGCCCCCTCTAGCGGGGGGGCTCAGTGAGCAGTTCTTC; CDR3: CASSLRPPLAGGLSEQFF
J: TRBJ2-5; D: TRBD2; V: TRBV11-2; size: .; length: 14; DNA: TGTGCCAGCAGCCCCAGCGGGGGCCAGGAGACCCAGTACTTC; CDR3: CASSPSGGQETQYF
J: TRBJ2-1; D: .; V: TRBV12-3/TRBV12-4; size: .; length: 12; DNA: TGTGCCAACAGCCTTACAGAAATCGAGCAGTTCTTC; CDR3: CANSLTEIEQFF
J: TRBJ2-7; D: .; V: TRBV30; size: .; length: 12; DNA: TGTGCCTGGAGTGACGGCGATCCCAAGCAGTACTTC; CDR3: CAWSDGDPKQYF
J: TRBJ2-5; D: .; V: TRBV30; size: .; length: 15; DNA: TGTGCCTGGAGTCCCTTGGACACCCTGGGGGAGACCCAGTACTTC; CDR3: CAWSPLDTLGETQYF
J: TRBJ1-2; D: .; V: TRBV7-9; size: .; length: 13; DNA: TGTGCCAGCAGCTTATATCTTCAGGTTGGCTACACCTTC; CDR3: CASSLYLQVGYTF
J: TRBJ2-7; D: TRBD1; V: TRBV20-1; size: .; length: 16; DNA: TGCAGTGCGAAACACGGAGGGACAGGGGGAACCTACGAGCAGTACTTC; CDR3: CSAKHGGTGGTYEQYF
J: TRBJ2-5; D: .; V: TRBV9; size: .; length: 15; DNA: TGTGCCAGCAGCGCCGAATTAGCTACGGTTGGGACCCAGTACTTC; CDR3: CASSAELATVGTQYF
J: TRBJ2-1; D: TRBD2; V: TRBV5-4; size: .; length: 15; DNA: TGTGCCAGCAGCTTGGGCGGGGGGGCCAGGGATGAGCAGTTCTTC; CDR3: CASSLGGGARDEQFF
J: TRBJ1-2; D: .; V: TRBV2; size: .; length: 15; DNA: TGTGCCAGCAGTGAATATCTCCGGGACACCTATGGCTACACCTTC; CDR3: CASSEYLRDTYGYTF
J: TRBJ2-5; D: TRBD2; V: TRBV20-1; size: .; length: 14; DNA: TGCAGTGCTTCTCGGGGGGGGAGAGGAGAGACCCAGTACTTC; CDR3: CSASRGGRGETQYF
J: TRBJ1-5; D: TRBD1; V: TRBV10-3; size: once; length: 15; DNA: TGTGCCATCAGTGGAGACAGGGGTTTGTTACAGCCCCAGCATTTT; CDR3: CAISGDRGLLQPQHF
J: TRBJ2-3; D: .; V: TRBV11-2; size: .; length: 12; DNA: TGTGCCAGCAGCTCCCTTCGGGATACGCAGTATTTT; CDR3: CASSSLRDTQYF
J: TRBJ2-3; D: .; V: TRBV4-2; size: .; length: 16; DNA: TGTGCCAGCAGCCAGGAGGGACTCGCCCGCCTAGGTCCGCAGTATTTT; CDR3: CASSQEGLARLGPQYF
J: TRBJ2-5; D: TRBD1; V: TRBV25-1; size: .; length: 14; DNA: TGTGCCAGCGGGGACAGGGGAGGTTGGGAGACCCAGTACTTC; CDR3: CASGDRGGWETQYF
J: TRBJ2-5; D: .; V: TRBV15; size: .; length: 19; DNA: TGTGCCACCAGCAGAGGACTGGGGGGCGGGCTAGCAAAACAAGAGACCCAGTACTTC; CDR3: CATSRGLGGGLAKQETQYF
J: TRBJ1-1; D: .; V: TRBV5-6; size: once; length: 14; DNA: TGTGCCAGCAGCTTTCCTTACCGGGACGGCGAAGCTTTCTTT; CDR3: CASSFPYRDGEAFF
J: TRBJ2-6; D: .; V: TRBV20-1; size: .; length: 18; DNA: TGCAGTGCCCCTTCCAACCCCTGGGGTGGCTCTGGGGCCAACGTCCTGACTTTC; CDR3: CSAPSNPWGGSGANVLTF